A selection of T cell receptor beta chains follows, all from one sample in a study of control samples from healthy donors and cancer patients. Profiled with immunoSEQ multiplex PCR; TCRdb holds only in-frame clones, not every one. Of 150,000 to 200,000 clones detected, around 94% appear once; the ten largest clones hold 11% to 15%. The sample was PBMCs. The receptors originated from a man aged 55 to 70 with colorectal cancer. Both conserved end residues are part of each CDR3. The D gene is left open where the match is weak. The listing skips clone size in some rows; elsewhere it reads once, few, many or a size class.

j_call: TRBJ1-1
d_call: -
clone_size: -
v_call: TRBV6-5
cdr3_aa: CASSYSTGNTEAFF
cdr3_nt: TGTGCCAGCAGTTACTCCACAGGGAACACTGAAGCTTTCTTT

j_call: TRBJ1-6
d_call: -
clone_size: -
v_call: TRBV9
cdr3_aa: CASSALGGLDNSPLHF
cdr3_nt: TGTGCCAGCAGCGCCCTGGGGGGGCTTGACAATTCACCCCTCCACTTT

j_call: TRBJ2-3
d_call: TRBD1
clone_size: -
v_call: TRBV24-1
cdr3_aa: CATSDFTGAVTDTQYF
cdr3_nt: TGTGCCACCAGTGATTTTACAGGGGCAGTCACAGATACGCAGTATTTT

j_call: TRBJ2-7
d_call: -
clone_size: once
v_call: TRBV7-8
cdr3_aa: CASSLTRVPREQYF
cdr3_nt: TGTGCCAGCAGCTTAACCCGGGTCCCGAGGGAGCAGTACTTC

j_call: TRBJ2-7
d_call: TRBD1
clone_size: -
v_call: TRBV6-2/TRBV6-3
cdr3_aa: CASSRQGGTYEQYF
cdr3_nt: TGTGCCAGCAGCCGACAGGGGGGCACCTACGAGCAGTACTTC

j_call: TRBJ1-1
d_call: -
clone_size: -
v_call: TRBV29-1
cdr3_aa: CSPPEGQRDTEAFF
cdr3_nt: TGCAGCCCCCCAGAGGGGCAGCGGGACACTGAAGCTTTCTTT

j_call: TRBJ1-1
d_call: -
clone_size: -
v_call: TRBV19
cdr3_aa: CASRQSARGTEAFF
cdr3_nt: TGTGCCAGTAGACAGTCGGCGCGGGGAACTGAAGCTTTCTTT

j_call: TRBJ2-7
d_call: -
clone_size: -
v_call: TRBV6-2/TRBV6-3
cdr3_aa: CASSTARSYEQYF
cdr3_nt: TGTGCCAGCAGTACCGCCAGGTCCTACGAGCAGTACTTC

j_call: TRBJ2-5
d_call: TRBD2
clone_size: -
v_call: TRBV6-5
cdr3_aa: CASTGASGGPETQYF
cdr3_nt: TGTGCCAGCACTGGGGCTAGCGGGGGTCCGGAGACCCAGTACTTC

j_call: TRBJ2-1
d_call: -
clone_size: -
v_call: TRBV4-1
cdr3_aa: CASSQLAVVGGNEQFF
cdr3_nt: TGCGCCAGCAGCCAACTTGCGGTGGTGGGGGGCAATGAGCAGTTCTTC

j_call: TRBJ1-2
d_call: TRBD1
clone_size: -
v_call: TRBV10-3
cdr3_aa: CAISGQGIYTF
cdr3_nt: TGTGCCATCAGCGGACAGGGGATCTACACCTTC

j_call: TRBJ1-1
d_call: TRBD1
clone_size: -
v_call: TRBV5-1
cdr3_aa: CASSFYGQGANTEAFF
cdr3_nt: TGCGCCAGCAGCTTCTACGGACAGGGGGCCAACACTGAAGCTTTCTTT

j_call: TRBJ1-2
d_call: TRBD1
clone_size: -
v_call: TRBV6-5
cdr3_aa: CASRYLGQDFYGYTF
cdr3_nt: TGTGCCAGCAGGTACCTGGGACAGGACTTCTATGGCTACACCTTC

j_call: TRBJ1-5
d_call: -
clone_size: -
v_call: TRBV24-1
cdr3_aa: CATSDADQPQHF
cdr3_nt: TGTGCCACCAGTGATGCGGATCAGCCCCAGCATTTT

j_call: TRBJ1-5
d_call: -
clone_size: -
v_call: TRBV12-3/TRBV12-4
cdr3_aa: CASSLASNQPQHF
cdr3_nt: TGTGCCAGCAGTTTAGCCAGCAATCAGCCCCAGCATTTT

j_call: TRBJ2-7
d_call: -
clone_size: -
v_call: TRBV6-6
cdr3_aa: CASSSREAYEQYF
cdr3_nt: TGTGCCAGCAGTTCCAGGGAAGCCTACGAGCAGTACTTC

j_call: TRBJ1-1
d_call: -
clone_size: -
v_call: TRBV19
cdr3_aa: CASSIDRVNTEAFF
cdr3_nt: TGTGCCAGTAGTATAGACCGAGTGAACACTGAAGCTTTCTTT

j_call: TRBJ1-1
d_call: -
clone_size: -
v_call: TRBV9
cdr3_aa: CASSPRQGTTEAFF
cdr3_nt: TGTGCCAGCAGCCCCCGTCAGGGCACTACTGAAGCTTTCTTT

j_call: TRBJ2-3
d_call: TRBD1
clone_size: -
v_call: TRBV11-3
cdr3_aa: CASSSGQGAADTQYF
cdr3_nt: TGTGCCAGCAGCTCGGGACAGGGGGCAGCAGATACGCAGTATTTT

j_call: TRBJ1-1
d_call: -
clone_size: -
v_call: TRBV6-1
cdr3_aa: CASSEGDYTEAFF
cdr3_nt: TGTGCCAGCAGTGAAGGGGATTACACTGAAGCTTTCTTT

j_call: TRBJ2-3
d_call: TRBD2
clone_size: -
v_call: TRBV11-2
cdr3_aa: CASSRLAGGNTDTQYF
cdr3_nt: TGTGCCAGCAGCCGACTAGCGGGGGGGAACACAGATACGCAGTATTTT

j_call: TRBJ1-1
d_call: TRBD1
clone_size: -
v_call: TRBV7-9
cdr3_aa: CASSRLGQKNTEAFF
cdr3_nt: TGTGCCAGCAGCCGACTGGGACAGAAGAACACTGAAGCTTTCTTT

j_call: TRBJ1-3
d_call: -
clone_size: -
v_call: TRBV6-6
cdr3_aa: CASSYGGEPTGNTIYF
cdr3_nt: TGTGCCAGCAGTTACGGGGGGGAACCTACTGGAAACACCATATATTTT

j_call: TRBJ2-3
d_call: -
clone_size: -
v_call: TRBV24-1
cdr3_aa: CATSDPGTDTQYF
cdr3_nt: TGTGCCACCAGTGATCCCGGCACAGATACGCAGTATTTT

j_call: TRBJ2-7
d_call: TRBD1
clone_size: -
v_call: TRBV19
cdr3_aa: CASSRLQGQHEQYF
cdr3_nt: TGTGCCAGTAGTAGATTACAGGGGCAGCACGAGCAGTACTTC

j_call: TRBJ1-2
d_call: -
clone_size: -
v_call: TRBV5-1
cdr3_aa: CATDDGNYGYTF
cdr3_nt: TGCGCCACCGACGACGGGAACTATGGCTACACCTTC

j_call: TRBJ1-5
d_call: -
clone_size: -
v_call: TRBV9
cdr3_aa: CASSQSGTGDQPQHF
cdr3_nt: TGTGCCAGCAGCCAGTCCGGGACGGGGGATCAGCCCCAGCATTTT

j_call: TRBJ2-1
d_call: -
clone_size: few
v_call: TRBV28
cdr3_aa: CASSGPPRREQFF
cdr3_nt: TGTGCCAGCAGTGGCCCCCCTAGACGTGAGCAGTTCTTC

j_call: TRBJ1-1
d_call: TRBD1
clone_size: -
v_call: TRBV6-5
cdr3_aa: CATLTGIGTEAFF
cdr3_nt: TGTGCCACCTTGACAGGGATCGGCACTGAAGCTTTCTTT

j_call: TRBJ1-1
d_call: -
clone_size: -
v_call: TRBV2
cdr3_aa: CASGRITGNTEAFF
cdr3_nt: TGTGCCAGCGGACGCATTACAGGGAACACTGAAGCTTTCTTT

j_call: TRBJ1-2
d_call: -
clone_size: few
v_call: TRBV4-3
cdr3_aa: CASSQDPVASYGYTF
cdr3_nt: TGCGCCAGCAGCCAAGACCCGGTGGCAAGCTATGGCTACACCTTC

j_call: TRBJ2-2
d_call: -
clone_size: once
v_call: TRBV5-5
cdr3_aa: CASSWDRGFGELFF
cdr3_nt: TGTGCCAGCAGCTGGGACCGGGGGTTCGGGGAGCTGTTTTTT

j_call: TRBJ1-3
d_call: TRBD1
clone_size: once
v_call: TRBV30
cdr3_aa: CAWTTGAGNTIYF
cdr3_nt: TGTGCCTGGACCACAGGGGCTGGAAACACCATATATTTT

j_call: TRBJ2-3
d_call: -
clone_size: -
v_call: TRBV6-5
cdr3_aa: CASRDRSLTDTQYF
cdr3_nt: TGTGCCAGCAGAGACCGATCCCTCACAGATACGCAGTATTTT

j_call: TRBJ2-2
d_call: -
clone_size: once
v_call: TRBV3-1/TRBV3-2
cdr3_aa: CASRKTGLNTGELFF
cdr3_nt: TGTGCCAGCAGAAAGACGGGTCTGAACACCGGGGAGCTGTTTTTT

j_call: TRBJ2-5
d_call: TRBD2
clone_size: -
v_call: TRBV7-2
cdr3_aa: CASSSNLAGGQETQYF
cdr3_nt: TGTGCCAGCAGTTCAAACCTAGCGGGGGGCCAAGAGACCCAGTACTTC

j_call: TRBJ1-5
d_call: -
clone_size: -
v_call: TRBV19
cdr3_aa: CASSFRMRVSNQPQHF
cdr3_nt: TGTGCCAGTAGTTTCCGGATGCGGGTAAGCAATCAGCCCCAGCATTTT

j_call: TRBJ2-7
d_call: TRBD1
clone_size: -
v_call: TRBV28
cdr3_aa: CASRMTGPTYEQYF
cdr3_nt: TGTGCCAGCAGAATGACAGGGCCAACCTACGAGCAGTACTTC

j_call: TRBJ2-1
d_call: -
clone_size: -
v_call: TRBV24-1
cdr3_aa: CATSSPGHRVHEQFF
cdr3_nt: TGTGCCACCAGTTCCCCGGGACATAGGGTCCATGAGCAGTTCTTC

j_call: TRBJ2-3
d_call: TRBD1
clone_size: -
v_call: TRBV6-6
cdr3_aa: CASSFDRVSTDTQYF
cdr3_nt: TGTGCCAGCAGTTTCGACAGGGTTAGCACAGATACGCAGTATTTT

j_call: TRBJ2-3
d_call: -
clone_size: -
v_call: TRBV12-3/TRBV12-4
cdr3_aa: CASSRIRHTQYF
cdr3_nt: TGTGCCAGCAGCCGCATTCGTCATACGCAGTATTTT

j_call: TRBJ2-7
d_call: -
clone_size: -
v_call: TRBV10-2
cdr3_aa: CASRISTGSYEQYF
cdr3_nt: TGCGCCAGCAGGATTTCGACGGGGAGCTACGAGCAGTACTTC

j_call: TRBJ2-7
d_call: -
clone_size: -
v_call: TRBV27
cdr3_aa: CASSLWRGQNTTYEQYF
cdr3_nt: TGTGCCAGCAGTTTATGGAGAGGACAGAATACTACCTACGAGCAGTACTTC

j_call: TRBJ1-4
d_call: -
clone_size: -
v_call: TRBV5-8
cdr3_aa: CASSLSHNNNEKLFF
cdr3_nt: TGTGCCAGCAGCTTGTCGCATAATAATAATGAAAAACTGTTTTTT

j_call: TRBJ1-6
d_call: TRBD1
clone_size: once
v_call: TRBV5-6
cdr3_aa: CASRLDRGYNSPLHF
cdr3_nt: TGTGCCAGCAGACTGGACAGGGGTTATAATTCACCCCTCCACTTT

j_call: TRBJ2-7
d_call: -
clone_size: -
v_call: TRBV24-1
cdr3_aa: CATRAQPRIYEQYF
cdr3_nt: TGTGCCACCAGGGCCCAACCCCGTATCTACGAGCAGTACTTC

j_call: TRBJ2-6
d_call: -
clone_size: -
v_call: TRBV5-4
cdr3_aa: CASSTGGQFSGANVLTF
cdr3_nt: TGTGCCAGCAGCACCGGCGGACAGTTCTCTGGGGCCAACGTCCTGACTTTC

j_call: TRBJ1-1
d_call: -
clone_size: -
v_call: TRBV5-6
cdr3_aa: CASSLAGFPNTEAFF
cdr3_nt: TGTGCCAGCAGCTTGGCCGGGTTCCCGAACACTGAAGCTTTCTTT

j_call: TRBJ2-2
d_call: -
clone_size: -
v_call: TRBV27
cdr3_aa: CASSKLGGNTGELFF
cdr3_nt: TGTGCCAGCAGTAAACTAGGAGGGAACACCGGGGAGCTGTTTTTT

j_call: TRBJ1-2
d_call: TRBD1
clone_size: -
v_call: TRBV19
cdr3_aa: CASTGDRLLYGYTF
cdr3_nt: TGTGCCAGTACCGGGGACAGGCTATTATATGGCTACACCTTC

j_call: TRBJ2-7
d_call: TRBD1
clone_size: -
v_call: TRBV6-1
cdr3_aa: CASSEAGKGQGFPYEQYF
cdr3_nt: TGTGCCAGCAGTGAAGCAGGGAAAGGACAGGGATTTCCCTACGAGCAGTACTTC

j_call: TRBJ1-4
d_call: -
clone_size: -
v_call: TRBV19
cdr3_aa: CASGIQGLQEKLFF
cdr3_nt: TGTGCCAGTGGTATACAGGGCTTGCAGGAAAAACTGTTTTTT

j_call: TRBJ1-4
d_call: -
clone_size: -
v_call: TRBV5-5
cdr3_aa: CASSSGSGSEKLFF
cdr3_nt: TGTGCCAGCAGCTCCGGGTCAGGGAGTGAAAAACTGTTTTTT

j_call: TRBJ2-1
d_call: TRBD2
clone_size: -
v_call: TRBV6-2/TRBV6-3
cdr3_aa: CASSSSGVTYNEQFF
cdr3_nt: TGTGCCAGCAGCAGTAGCGGGGTCACCTACAATGAGCAGTTCTTC

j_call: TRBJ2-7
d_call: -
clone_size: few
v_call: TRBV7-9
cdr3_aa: CASSLPGLEQYF
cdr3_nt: TGTGCCAGCAGCTTGCCGGGGTTAGAGCAGTACTTC

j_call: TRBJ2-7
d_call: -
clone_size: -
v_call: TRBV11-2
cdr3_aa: CASSLDGRAHEQYF
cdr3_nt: TGTGCCAGCAGCTTAGATGGGCGGGCCCACGAGCAGTACTTC

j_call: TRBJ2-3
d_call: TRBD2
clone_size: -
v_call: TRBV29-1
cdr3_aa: CSVETRGGLKDTQYF
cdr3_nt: TGCAGCGTTGAAACACGGGGGGGCCTCAAGGATACGCAGTATTTT

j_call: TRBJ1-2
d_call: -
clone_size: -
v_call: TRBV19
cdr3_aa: CASSLENYGYTF
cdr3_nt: TGTGCCAGTAGTTTGGAGAACTATGGCTACACCTTC

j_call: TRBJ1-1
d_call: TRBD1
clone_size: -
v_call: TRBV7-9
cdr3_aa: CASSIQGEAFF
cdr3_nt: TGTGCCAGCAGTATACAGGGGGAAGCTTTCTTT

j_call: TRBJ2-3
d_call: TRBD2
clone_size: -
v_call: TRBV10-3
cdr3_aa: CAISEPFTFGTSGYPSTDTQYF
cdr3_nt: TGTGCCATCAGTGAGCCCTTTACGTTTGGGACTAGCGGGTATCCTAGCACAGATACGCAGTATTTT